Below, one T cell receptor (beta chain) is given with its context. The antigen is unknown. Germline-derived CDR1 and CDR2 are SGHAT and FQDESV (reference sequence). There are 16 residues in the CDR3. V gave up 0 bases and J gave up 4 bases, with 13 bases separating them. Second doses were pooled across both intervals (about 4 or about 12 weeks). This record belongs to a study of T cell responses to AZD1222 COVID-19 vaccine. Study outcomes and limitations: Compared with day 0, the breadth and depth of the Spike-specific TCR repertoire rose significantly after two doses of AZD1222. Among spike-specific TCRs, nearly half reportedly target unmutated variant regions.

Produced via immunoSEQ multiplex PCR; TCRdb's table is partial and in-frame only. Here the sample spans hundreds of thousands of clones, approximately 94% being singletons. The TCR comes from an adult who received the AZD1222 COVID-19 vaccine. The source was peripheral blood, collected 28 days after the second AZD1222 dose. The chain combines TRBV11-1 with TRBJ2-1, with D perhaps being TRBD1 or TRBD2 (6 bases each). CDR3 in DNA: TGTGCCAGCAGCTTAGCGACAGGAGGGCCTTACAATGAGCAGTTCTTC. This codes for CASSLATGGPYNEQFF.